These 5 T cell receptor beta chains came from one sample sequenced in a study of cytomegalovirus exposure and HLA in healthy donors. PCR employed 60 Vbeta and 13 Jbeta primers. Some clones are missing from TCRdb's copy, which holds only in-frame ones; the method was immunoSEQ multiplex PCR. The sample has some 160,000 clones, 73% seen once. The specimen sequenced was PBMCs. These receptors all come from a woman under 30 in good health and CMV-seropositive.

This clone has a single count. V is TRBV6-1 and J is TRBJ2-2; D is unclear. Germline CDR1 is MNHNS and CDR2 is SASEGT. This CDR3 has 15 amino acids. V was cut by 8 bases and J by 0 bases, with 13 bases left in between. The CDR3 loop reads CASSFRVSNTGELFF. DNA of the CDR3: TGTGCCAGCTCTTTCCGGGTTTCGAACACCGGGGAGCTGTTTTTT.

The chain carries TRBV18 and TRBJ1-3; D is undetermined. The CDR3 totals 17 residues. In germline, CDR1 is KGHSH, CDR2 LQKENI. The ends were cut back, 4 bases at V and 0 bases at J, with 16 bases in the middle. CDR3 amino acids: CASSRTEEGYSGNTIYF. The DNA of the CDR3 is TGTGCCAGCTCACGAACCGAAGAGGGTTACTCTGGAAACACCATATATTTT.

This clone turned up a few times. The J gene is TRBJ1-3, the V gene TRBV6-1; no clear D gene. The CDR3 sequence is 14 residues long. CDR1 and CDR2 (germline): MNHNS, SASEGT. V lost 3 bases and J lost 0, with 6 bases in between. The CDR3 region is CASSEGNSGNTIYF. The CDR3 nucleotides are TGTGCCAGCAGTGAGGGCAACTCTGGAAACACCATATATTTT.

Here the CDR3 reads CATTRGRGGVGQFF. CDR3 coding DNA: TGTGCCACCACCCGGGGGCGGGGGGGCGTGGGGCAGTTCTTC. The rearrangement joins TRBV21-1 to TRBJ2-1; TRBD2, the table's D call, lacks a check against the DNA. TRBV21-1 is tagged as a pseudogene. The CDR3 runs to 14 residues.

This chain joins TRBV27 and TRBJ2-4; possibly TRBD1 for D (6 bases). This CDR3 has 13 amino acids. V lost 4 bases and J lost 10, with 14 bases in between. Germline CDR1 MNHEY, CDR2 SMNVEV (reference sequence). The CDR3 DNA sequence: TGTGCCAGCAGTTCTCACAGAGACAGGATTCAGTACTTC. Translated: CASSSHRDRIQYF.